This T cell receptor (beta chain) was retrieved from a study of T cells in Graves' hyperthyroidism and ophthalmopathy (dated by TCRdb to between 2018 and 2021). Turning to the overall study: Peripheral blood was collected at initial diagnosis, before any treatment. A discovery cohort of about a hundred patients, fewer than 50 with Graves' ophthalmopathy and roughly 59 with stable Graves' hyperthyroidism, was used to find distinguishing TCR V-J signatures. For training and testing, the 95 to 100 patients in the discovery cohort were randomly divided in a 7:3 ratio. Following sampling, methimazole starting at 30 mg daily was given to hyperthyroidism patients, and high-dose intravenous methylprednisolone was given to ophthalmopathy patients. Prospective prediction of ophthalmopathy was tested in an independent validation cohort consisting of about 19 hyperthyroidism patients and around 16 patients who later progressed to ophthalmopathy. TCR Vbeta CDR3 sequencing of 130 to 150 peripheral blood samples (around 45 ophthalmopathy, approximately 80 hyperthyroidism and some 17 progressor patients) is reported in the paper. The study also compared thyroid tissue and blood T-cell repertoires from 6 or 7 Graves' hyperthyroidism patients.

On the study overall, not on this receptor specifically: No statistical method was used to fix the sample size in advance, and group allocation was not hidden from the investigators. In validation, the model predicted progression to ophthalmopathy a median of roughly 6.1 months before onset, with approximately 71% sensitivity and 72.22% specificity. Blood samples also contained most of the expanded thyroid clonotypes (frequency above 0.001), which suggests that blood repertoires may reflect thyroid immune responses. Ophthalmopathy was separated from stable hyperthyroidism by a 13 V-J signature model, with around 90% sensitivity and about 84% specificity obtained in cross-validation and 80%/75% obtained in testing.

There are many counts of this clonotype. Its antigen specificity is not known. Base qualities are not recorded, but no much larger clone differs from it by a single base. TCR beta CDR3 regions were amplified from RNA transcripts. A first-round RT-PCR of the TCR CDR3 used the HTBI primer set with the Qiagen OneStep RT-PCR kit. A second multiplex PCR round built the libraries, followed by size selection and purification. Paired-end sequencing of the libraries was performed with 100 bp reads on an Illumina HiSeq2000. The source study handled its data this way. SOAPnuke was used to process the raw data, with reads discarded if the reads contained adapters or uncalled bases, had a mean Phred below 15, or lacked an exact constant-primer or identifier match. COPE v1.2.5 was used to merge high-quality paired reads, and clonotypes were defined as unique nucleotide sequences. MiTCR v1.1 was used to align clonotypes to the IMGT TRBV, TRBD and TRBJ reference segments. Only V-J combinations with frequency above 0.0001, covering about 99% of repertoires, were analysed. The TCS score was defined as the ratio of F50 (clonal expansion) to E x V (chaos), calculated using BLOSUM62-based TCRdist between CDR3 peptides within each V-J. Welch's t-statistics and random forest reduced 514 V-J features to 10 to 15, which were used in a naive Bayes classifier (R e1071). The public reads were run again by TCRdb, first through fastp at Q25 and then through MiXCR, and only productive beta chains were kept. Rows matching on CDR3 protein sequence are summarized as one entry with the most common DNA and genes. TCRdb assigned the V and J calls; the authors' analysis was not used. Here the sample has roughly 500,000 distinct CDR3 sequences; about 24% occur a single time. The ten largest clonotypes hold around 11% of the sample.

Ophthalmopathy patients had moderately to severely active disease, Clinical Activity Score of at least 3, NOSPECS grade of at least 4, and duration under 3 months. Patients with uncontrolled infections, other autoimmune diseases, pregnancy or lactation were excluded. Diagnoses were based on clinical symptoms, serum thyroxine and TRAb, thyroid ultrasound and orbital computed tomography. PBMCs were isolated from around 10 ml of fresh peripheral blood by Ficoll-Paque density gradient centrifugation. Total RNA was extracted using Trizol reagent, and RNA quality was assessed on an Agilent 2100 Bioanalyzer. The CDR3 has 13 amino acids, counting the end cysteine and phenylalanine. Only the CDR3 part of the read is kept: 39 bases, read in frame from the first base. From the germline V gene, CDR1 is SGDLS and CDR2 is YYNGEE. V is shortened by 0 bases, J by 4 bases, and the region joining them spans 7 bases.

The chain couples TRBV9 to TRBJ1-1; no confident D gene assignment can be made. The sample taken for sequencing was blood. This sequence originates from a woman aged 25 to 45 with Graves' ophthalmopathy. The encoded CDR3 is CASSVEVFTEAFF. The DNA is TGTGCCAGCAGCGTAGAGGTATTCACTGAAGCTTTCTTT.